This is a list of T cell receptor beta chains from one sample in a study of blood T cell repertoires in COVID-19. Libraries were prepared by immunoSEQ multiplex PCR; TCRdb keeps only in-frame clonotypes and omits some of them. The sample contains about 180,000 clones, about 88% of which appear only once. The specimen was PBMCs or T cells enriched from blood (not recorded which). All receptors come from a woman aged 50 to 65 who had recovered from COVID-19. The CDR3 runs from the conserved cysteine through the conserved F or W. The D gene is left open where the match is weak. The size of a clone is reported for some rows only, either as once, few or many, or as a class for expanded clones.

d_gene: -
j_gene: TRBJ2-2
abundance: -
v_gene: TRBV6-5
CDR3aa: CASIFGSNTGELFF
CDR3nt: TGTGCCAGCATTTTTGGGAGTAACACCGGGGAGCTGTTTTTT

d_gene: TRBD1
j_gene: TRBJ2-7
abundance: -
v_gene: TRBV4-1
CDR3aa: CASSQVGGRYEQYF
CDR3nt: TGCGCCAGCAGCCAAGTAGGGGGCCGATACGAGCAGTACTTC

d_gene: -
j_gene: TRBJ2-1
abundance: -
v_gene: TRBV7-3
CDR3aa: CASSLIPGRDEQFF
CDR3nt: TGTGCCAGCAGCTTAATCCCCGGGCGGGATGAGCAGTTCTTC

d_gene: -
j_gene: TRBJ2-3
abundance: few
v_gene: TRBV21-1
CDR3aa: CASSKQTSGGTDTQYF
CDR3nt: TGTGCCAGCAGCAAACAGACTAGCGGGGGCACAGATACGCAGTATTTT

d_gene: -
j_gene: TRBJ2-3
abundance: -
v_gene: TRBV25-1
CDR3aa: CASASLASTDTQYF
CDR3nt: TGTGCCAGTGCTAGTCTGGCTAGCACAGATACGCAGTATTTT

d_gene: TRBD2
j_gene: TRBJ2-3
abundance: -
v_gene: TRBV28
CDR3aa: CASLGGRSADTQYF
CDR3nt: TGTGCCAGCCTTGGCGGGAGATCTGCAGATACGCAGTATTTT

d_gene: TRBD1
j_gene: TRBJ1-2
abundance: -
v_gene: TRBV6-5
CDR3aa: CASRATYGTAYGYTF
CDR3nt: TGTGCCAGCAGGGCGACCTACGGGACAGCCTATGGCTACACCTTC

d_gene: -
j_gene: TRBJ1-3
abundance: -
v_gene: TRBV19
CDR3aa: CASSIERNTIYF
CDR3nt: TGTGCCAGTAGTATTGAGAGAAACACCATATATTTT

d_gene: TRBD1
j_gene: TRBJ2-7
abundance: few
v_gene: TRBV27
CDR3aa: CASSPLRQGHYEQYF
CDR3nt: TGTGCCAGCAGTCCCCTGCGACAGGGCCACTACGAGCAGTACTTC

d_gene: -
j_gene: TRBJ2-3
abundance: -
v_gene: TRBV4-3
CDR3aa: CASSLATSRREQYF
CDR3nt: TGCGCCAGCAGCCTGGCAACAAGTCGCCGTGAGCAGTATTTT

d_gene: -
j_gene: TRBJ2-1
abundance: -
v_gene: TRBV18
CDR3aa: CASSPTGSGLYNEQFF
CDR3nt: TGTGCCAGCTCCCCCACAGGGTCGGGTCTTTACAATGAGCAGTTCTTC

d_gene: -
j_gene: TRBJ2-5
abundance: -
v_gene: TRBV3-1/TRBV3-2
CDR3aa: CASSPTESRTQYF
CDR3nt: TGTGCCAGCAGCCCAACAGAATCGAGGACCCAGTACTTC

d_gene: TRBD2
j_gene: TRBJ2-2
abundance: -
v_gene: TRBV4-2
CDR3aa: CASSQVWEGHGELFF
CDR3nt: TGTGCCAGCAGCCAAGTGTGGGAGGGCCACGGGGAGCTGTTTTTT

d_gene: TRBD1
j_gene: TRBJ1-4
abundance: -
v_gene: TRBV27
CDR3aa: CASSLGQRNEKLFF
CDR3nt: TGTGCCAGCAGTTTGGGACAGCGGAATGAAAAACTGTTTTTT

d_gene: -
j_gene: TRBJ2-7
abundance: -
v_gene: TRBV7-8
CDR3aa: CASSLVSTEQYF
CDR3nt: TGTGCCAGCAGCTTAGTTAGTACCGAGCAGTACTTC

d_gene: -
j_gene: TRBJ1-2
abundance: -
v_gene: TRBV11-2
CDR3aa: CASSPRANYGYTF
CDR3nt: TGTGCCAGCAGCCCGCGAGCTAACTATGGCTACACCTTC

d_gene: TRBD1
j_gene: TRBJ1-2
abundance: -
v_gene: TRBV3-1/TRBV3-2
CDR3aa: CASSHGRGQGRGYTF
CDR3nt: TGTGCCAGCAGCCACGGACGAGGACAGGGTCGGGGCTACACCTTC

d_gene: TRBD2
j_gene: TRBJ2-1
abundance: -
v_gene: TRBV7-2
CDR3aa: CASRTGTSNNEQFF
CDR3nt: TGTGCCAGCAGAACAGGGACTAGTAATAATGAGCAGTTCTTC

d_gene: -
j_gene: TRBJ2-1
abundance: -
v_gene: TRBV27
CDR3aa: CASSTAGVPYNEQFF
CDR3nt: TGTGCCAGCAGTACAGCTGGCGTACCCTACAATGAGCAGTTCTTC

d_gene: TRBD1
j_gene: TRBJ1-1
abundance: -
v_gene: TRBV28
CDR3aa: CASSTPPGTGGTEAFF
CDR3nt: TGTGCCAGCAGTACCCCCCCCGGGACAGGGGGAACTGAAGCTTTCTTT

d_gene: -
j_gene: TRBJ2-1
abundance: -
v_gene: TRBV30
CDR3aa: CAWSPDLNEQFF
CDR3nt: TGTGCCTGGAGCCCGGACTTAAATGAGCAGTTCTTC

d_gene: -
j_gene: TRBJ2-2
abundance: -
v_gene: TRBV7-9
CDR3aa: CASSLELPGELFF
CDR3nt: TGTGCCAGCAGCCTCGAACTTCCCGGGGAGCTGTTTTTT

d_gene: -
j_gene: TRBJ2-2
abundance: -
v_gene: TRBV19
CDR3aa: CASSIERITGELFF
CDR3nt: TGTGCCAGTAGTATAGAGCGAATCACCGGGGAGCTGTTTTTT

d_gene: TRBD1
j_gene: TRBJ1-4
abundance: once
v_gene: TRBV5-1
CDR3aa: CASSLAGTGGVEKLFF
CDR3nt: TGCGCCAGCAGCTTAGCCGGGACAGGGGGCGTTGAAAAACTGTTTTTT

d_gene: TRBD1
j_gene: TRBJ1-6
abundance: -
v_gene: TRBV9
CDR3aa: CASSADRGRSPLHF
CDR3nt: TGTGCCAGCAGCGCCGACAGGGGTCGCTCACCCCTCCACTTT

d_gene: TRBD2
j_gene: TRBJ2-1
abundance: -
v_gene: TRBV7-9
CDR3aa: CASSLASGYNEQFF
CDR3nt: TGTGCCAGCAGCTTGGCTAGCGGATACAATGAGCAGTTCTTC

d_gene: TRBD2
j_gene: TRBJ2-1
abundance: -
v_gene: TRBV7-8
CDR3aa: CASSFRAGVGYNEQFF
CDR3nt: TGTGCCAGCAGCTTTCGGGCGGGAGTGGGCTACAATGAGCAGTTCTTC

d_gene: TRBD1
j_gene: TRBJ1-4
abundance: -
v_gene: TRBV5-1
CDR3aa: CASSYGQGLSPGNEKLFF
CDR3nt: TGCGCCAGCAGCTATGGACAGGGCCTCTCTCCTGGTAATGAAAAACTGTTTTTT

d_gene: TRBD2
j_gene: TRBJ2-7
abundance: -
v_gene: TRBV11-2
CDR3aa: CASSLELAGSEQYF
CDR3nt: TGTGCCAGCAGCTTAGAACTAGCGGGGAGCGAGCAGTACTTC

d_gene: -
j_gene: TRBJ1-1
abundance: -
v_gene: TRBV6-2/TRBV6-3
CDR3aa: CASSYGGYTEAFF
CDR3nt: TGTGCCAGCAGTTACGGGGGGTACACTGAAGCTTTCTTT

d_gene: TRBD1
j_gene: TRBJ1-2
abundance: -
v_gene: TRBV2
CDR3aa: CASRAGTGTYGYTF
CDR3nt: TGTGCCAGCAGGGCCGGGACAGGGACTTATGGCTACACCTTC

d_gene: -
j_gene: TRBJ2-7
abundance: -
v_gene: TRBV10-3
CDR3aa: CAISPGQGGTYEQYF
CDR3nt: TGTGCCATCAGTCCCGGCCAGGGCGGAACCTACGAGCAGTACTTC

d_gene: TRBD2
j_gene: TRBJ2-3
abundance: -
v_gene: TRBV4-2
CDR3aa: CASSQDGLARTYSTDTQYF
CDR3nt: TGTGCCAGCAGCCAAGATGGACTAGCGCGAACTTATAGCACAGATACGCAGTATTTT

d_gene: TRBD2
j_gene: TRBJ2-1
abundance: few
v_gene: TRBV5-1
CDR3aa: CASSRLAGDYEQFF
CDR3nt: TGCGCCAGCAGCCGACTAGCGGGAGACTATGAGCAGTTCTTC

d_gene: TRBD2
j_gene: TRBJ2-3
abundance: -
v_gene: TRBV7-3
CDR3aa: CASSPTNSGNTDTQYF
CDR3nt: TGTGCCAGCAGCCCCACCAATAGCGGGAACACAGATACGCAGTATTTT

d_gene: TRBD1
j_gene: TRBJ2-7
abundance: -
v_gene: TRBV7-2
CDR3aa: CASSFTGGKDEQYF
CDR3nt: TGTGCCAGCAGCTTCACAGGGGGCAAGGACGAGCAGTACTTC

d_gene: TRBD1
j_gene: TRBJ2-1
abundance: -
v_gene: TRBV28
CDR3aa: CASNEMGQERYNEQFF
CDR3nt: TGTGCCAGCAACGAGATGGGACAGGAGCGATACAATGAGCAGTTCTTC

d_gene: TRBD1
j_gene: TRBJ2-7
abundance: -
v_gene: TRBV27
CDR3aa: CASSLTGAYEQYF
CDR3nt: TGTGCCAGCAGTTTGACAGGGGCCTACGAGCAGTACTTC

d_gene: TRBD1
j_gene: TRBJ1-2
abundance: -
v_gene: TRBV5-4
CDR3aa: CASSLGGTGPSYGYTF
CDR3nt: TGTGCCAGCAGCTTGGGGGGGACAGGCCCGTCCTATGGCTACACCTTC

d_gene: -
j_gene: TRBJ1-1
abundance: -
v_gene: TRBV7-9
CDR3aa: CASSSTRQLMNTEAFF
CDR3nt: TGTGCCAGCAGCTCAACGCGACAGCTCATGAACACTGAAGCTTTCTTT

d_gene: -
j_gene: TRBJ2-3
abundance: -
v_gene: TRBV24-1
CDR3aa: CATSEADRVTDTQYF
CDR3nt: TGTGCCACCAGTGAGGCGGACAGAGTAACAGATACGCAGTATTTT

d_gene: -
j_gene: TRBJ2-7
abundance: few
v_gene: TRBV7-8
CDR3aa: CASSRDSGSGSKEQYF
CDR3nt: TGTGCCAGCAGCCGAGATAGCGGTTCTGGGTCGAAGGAGCAGTACTTC

d_gene: -
j_gene: TRBJ2-5
abundance: -
v_gene: TRBV2
CDR3aa: CASSDGLSGSRAETQYF
CDR3nt: TGTGCCAGCAGTGACGGTCTTAGCGGAAGTAGGGCGGAGACCCAGTACTTC

d_gene: -
j_gene: TRBJ2-1
abundance: -
v_gene: TRBV3-1/TRBV3-2
CDR3aa: CASSPPLGTSYNEQFF
CDR3nt: TGTGCCAGCAGTCCCCCCCTCGGGACATCCTACAATGAGCAGTTCTTC

d_gene: TRBD2
j_gene: TRBJ2-1
abundance: -
v_gene: TRBV19
CDR3aa: CASSIVAGGRLDEQFF
CDR3nt: TGTGCCAGTAGTATCGTAGCGGGAGGTCGGTTGGATGAGCAGTTCTTC

d_gene: -
j_gene: TRBJ2-1
abundance: -
v_gene: TRBV10-2
CDR3aa: CASSVWQGMNNEQFF
CDR3nt: TGCGCCAGCAGTGTCTGGCAGGGGATGAACAATGAGCAGTTCTTC

d_gene: TRBD2
j_gene: TRBJ2-7
abundance: -
v_gene: TRBV5-1
CDR3aa: CASSLVGGSSYEQYF
CDR3nt: TGCGCCAGCAGCTTGGTCGGCGGGAGCTCCTACGAGCAGTACTTC

d_gene: TRBD2
j_gene: TRBJ2-3
abundance: -
v_gene: TRBV7-8
CDR3aa: CASSQSPRWREGDTDTQYF
CDR3nt: TGTGCCAGCAGCCAGTCCCCTCGCTGGCGGGAGGGGGACACAGATACGCAGTATTTT

d_gene: -
j_gene: TRBJ1-5
abundance: -
v_gene: TRBV30
CDR3aa: CAWSHDGNQPQHF
CDR3nt: TGTGCCTGGAGTCATGACGGGAATCAGCCCCAGCATTTT

d_gene: -
j_gene: TRBJ1-1
abundance: -
v_gene: TRBV28
CDR3aa: CASSFSWTEAFF
CDR3nt: TGTGCCAGCAGTTTTAGCTGGACTGAAGCTTTCTTT